These T cell receptor beta chains were read from a single sample in a study of blood T cell repertoires in COVID-19. Here immunoSEQ multiplex PCR was the method, and the copy in TCRdb shows in-frame clones only, minus some. Altogether roughly 250,000 clones are present, around 83% being singletons, with the ten largest covering roughly 9.6%. Sequenced input: peripheral blood. These receptors were collected from a woman older than 75 with acute or convalescent COVID-19. CDR3s include the opening cysteine and the closing phenylalanine or tryptophan. Fields, in order: CDR3 protein, CDR3 DNA, clone size, V gene, J gene, D gene. The D gene is left open where the match is weak. Clone size is given for some rows only: seen once, a few or many times, or a class if the clone is expanded.

CDR3 protein: CASSFRDSKETQYF; CDR3 DNA: TGTGCCAGCAGTTTTCGGGACAGCAAAGAGACCCAGTACTTC; clone size: -; V gene: TRBV2; J gene: TRBJ2-5; D gene: TRBD1
CDR3 protein: CASSQGGLGETQYF; CDR3 DNA: TGTGCCAGCAGCCAAGGAGGACTAGGAGAGACCCAGTACTTC; clone size: once; V gene: TRBV3-1/TRBV3-2; J gene: TRBJ2-5; D gene: TRBD2
CDR3 protein: CASSIGEGARGYTF; CDR3 DNA: TGTGCCAGTAGTATAGGAGAAGGGGCGCGGGGCTACACCTTC; clone size: few; V gene: TRBV19; J gene: TRBJ1-2; D gene: -
CDR3 protein: CASRETGRSYEQYF; CDR3 DNA: TGTGCCAGCAGGGAGACAGGCAGGAGCTACGAGCAGTACTTC; clone size: few; V gene: TRBV6-6; J gene: TRBJ2-7; D gene: -
CDR3 protein: CGCDQGVGYTF; CDR3 DNA: TGCGGTTGTGACCAGGGCGTCGGCTACACCTTC; clone size: -; V gene: TRBV29-1; J gene: TRBJ1-2; D gene: -
CDR3 protein: CASSPRAGGYGYTF; CDR3 DNA: TGTGCCAGCAGCCCTCGAGCCGGGGGTTATGGCTACACCTTC; clone size: -; V gene: TRBV7-3; J gene: TRBJ1-2; D gene: -
CDR3 protein: CASSSQNNEQFF; CDR3 DNA: TGTGCCAGCAGTTCCCAGAACAATGAGCAGTTCTTC; clone size: -; V gene: TRBV2; J gene: TRBJ2-1; D gene: -
CDR3 protein: CASSFREGNLPYEQYF; CDR3 DNA: TGTGCCAGCAGCTTCAGGGAGGGGAACCTCCCCTACGAGCAGTACTTC; clone size: once; V gene: TRBV11-2; J gene: TRBJ2-7; D gene: TRBD2
CDR3 protein: CASSLVSHQPQHF; CDR3 DNA: TGTGCCAGCAGCTTGGTAAGCCATCAGCCCCAGCATTTT; clone size: -; V gene: TRBV11-2; J gene: TRBJ1-5; D gene: -
CDR3 protein: CSADPGDGYTF; CDR3 DNA: TGCAGTGCCGATCCAGGGGATGGCTACACCTTC; clone size: -; V gene: TRBV20-1; J gene: TRBJ1-2; D gene: -
CDR3 protein: CASSLIRPGDNQETQYF; CDR3 DNA: TGTGCCAGCAGTTTAATCAGGCCTGGGGACAACCAAGAGACCCAGTACTTC; clone size: -; V gene: TRBV27; J gene: TRBJ2-5; D gene: -
CDR3 protein: CASSLVTGATNEQFF; CDR3 DNA: TGTGCCAGCAGCTTAGTGACAGGGGCTACAAATGAGCAGTTCTTC; clone size: -; V gene: TRBV7-9; J gene: TRBJ2-1; D gene: TRBD1
CDR3 protein: CASSKGANTEAFF; CDR3 DNA: TGCGCCAGCAGCAAGGGGGCCAACACTGAAGCTTTCTTT; clone size: -; V gene: TRBV5-1; J gene: TRBJ1-1; D gene: TRBD1
CDR3 protein: CASSFDRGNYGYTF; CDR3 DNA: TGCGCCAGCAGCTTCGACAGGGGGAACTATGGCTACACCTTC; clone size: once; V gene: TRBV5-1; J gene: TRBJ1-2; D gene: TRBD1
CDR3 protein: CASSSDTYGYTF; CDR3 DNA: TGTGCCAGCAGTTCAGACACGTATGGCTACACCTTC; clone size: -; V gene: TRBV6-5; J gene: TRBJ1-2; D gene: -
CDR3 protein: CASSLGGGVGEKLFF; CDR3 DNA: TGTGCCAGCAGCTTAGGGGGCGGAGTGGGTGAAAAACTGTTTTTT; clone size: -; V gene: TRBV7-2; J gene: TRBJ1-4; D gene: -
CDR3 protein: CASTPWDRGDTEAFF; CDR3 DNA: TGTGCCAGTACCCCTTGGGACAGGGGGGACACTGAAGCTTTCTTT; clone size: -; V gene: TRBV19; J gene: TRBJ1-1; D gene: TRBD1
CDR3 protein: CASSQEWGTGRDGYTF; CDR3 DNA: TGTGCCAGCAGCCAAGAATGGGGAACAGGGAGGGATGGCTACACCTTC; clone size: -; V gene: TRBV3-1/TRBV3-2; J gene: TRBJ1-2; D gene: -
CDR3 protein: CASSETGQGYTF; CDR3 DNA: TGTGCCAGCAGTGAGACTGGTCAGGGCTACACCTTC; clone size: -; V gene: TRBV2; J gene: TRBJ1-2; D gene: -
CDR3 protein: CASSSLTGGRGSYTF; CDR3 DNA: TGTGCCAGCAGTTCATTGACAGGGGGCCGCGGTAGCTACACCTTC; clone size: -; V gene: TRBV28; J gene: TRBJ1-2; D gene: TRBD1
CDR3 protein: CASRGDFGANVLTF; CDR3 DNA: TGTGCCAGCAGAGGGGATTTTGGGGCCAACGTCCTGACTTTC; clone size: -; V gene: TRBV6-5; J gene: TRBJ2-6; D gene: -
CDR3 protein: CASGYPTGPTNEKLFF; CDR3 DNA: TGTGCCAGCGGATACCCTACAGGGCCCACTAATGAAAAACTGTTTTTT; clone size: -; V gene: TRBV28; J gene: TRBJ1-4; D gene: -
CDR3 protein: CAGKRTGSNYEQYF; CDR3 DNA: TGTGCCGGTAAGAGGACAGGGTCAAACTACGAGCAGTACTTC; clone size: once; V gene: TRBV28; J gene: TRBJ2-7; D gene: TRBD1
CDR3 protein: CASSQSWGGGGPSTDTQYF; CDR3 DNA: TGTGCCAGCAGCCAAAGTTGGGGCGGGGGGGGACCTAGCACAGATACGCAGTATTTT; clone size: -; V gene: TRBV3-1/TRBV3-2; J gene: TRBJ2-3; D gene: TRBD2
CDR3 protein: CASSDRGAGANVLTF; CDR3 DNA: TGTGCCAGCAGCGACAGGGGAGCTGGGGCCAACGTCCTGACTTTC; clone size: -; V gene: TRBV2; J gene: TRBJ2-6; D gene: TRBD1
CDR3 protein: CASSRVAGPSYNEQFF; CDR3 DNA: TGTGCCAGCAGCAGGGTAGCGGGGCCCTCCTACAATGAGCAGTTCTTC; clone size: -; V gene: TRBV5-8; J gene: TRBJ2-1; D gene: TRBD2
CDR3 protein: CASSPMTGSPYEQYF; CDR3 DNA: TGTGCCAGCAGCCCCATGACAGGGTCGCCCTACGAGCAGTACTTC; clone size: -; V gene: TRBV6-5; J gene: TRBJ2-7; D gene: TRBD1
CDR3 protein: CASSPPTGFPSQYF; CDR3 DNA: TGTGCCAGCAGTCCTCCTACAGGGTTCCCATCACAGTACTTC; clone size: once; V gene: TRBV6-6; J gene: TRBJ2-7; D gene: -
CDR3 protein: CASSQRGNEKLFF; CDR3 DNA: TGTGCCAGCAGCCAGCGGGGGAATGAAAAACTGTTTTTT; clone size: -; V gene: TRBV3-1/TRBV3-2; J gene: TRBJ1-4; D gene: -
CDR3 protein: CASSGPGLAGTSYNEQFF; CDR3 DNA: TGTGCCAGCAGCGGACCGGGACTAGCGGGGACCTCCTACAATGAGCAGTTCTTC; clone size: -; V gene: TRBV5-4; J gene: TRBJ2-1; D gene: TRBD2
CDR3 protein: CASTKDIGSYNEQFF; CDR3 DNA: TGTGCCAGCACAAAGGACATCGGCTCCTACAATGAGCAGTTCTTC; clone size: -; V gene: TRBV6-5; J gene: TRBJ2-1; D gene: -
CDR3 protein: CASSLVGGAIYEQYF; CDR3 DNA: TGTGCCAGCAGCTTAGTGGGCGGGGCAATCTACGAGCAGTACTTC; clone size: -; V gene: TRBV7-8; J gene: TRBJ2-7; D gene: -
CDR3 protein: CASSQVMRTGDGYTF; CDR3 DNA: TGTGCCAGCAGCCAAGTCATGCGGACAGGGGATGGCTACACCTTC; clone size: -; V gene: TRBV4-2; J gene: TRBJ1-2; D gene: TRBD1
CDR3 protein: CASRRQGARGQETQYF; CDR3 DNA: TGTGCCAGCAGACGACAGGGGGCGAGAGGGCAAGAGACCCAGTACTTC; clone size: once; V gene: TRBV2; J gene: TRBJ2-5; D gene: TRBD1
CDR3 protein: CASSVVQAGTGELFF; CDR3 DNA: TGTGCCAGCAGCGTAGTGCAAGCGGGGACCGGGGAGCTGTTTTTT; clone size: -; V gene: TRBV9; J gene: TRBJ2-2; D gene: TRBD2
CDR3 protein: CASSQGLAGEYEQYF; CDR3 DNA: TGTGCCAGTAGTCAGGGACTAGCGGGGGAGTACGAGCAGTACTTC; clone size: -; V gene: TRBV19; J gene: TRBJ2-7; D gene: TRBD2
CDR3 protein: CASSEQGPYGYTF; CDR3 DNA: TGTGCCAGCAGTGAACAGGGCCCCTATGGCTACACCTTC; clone size: -; V gene: TRBV6-1; J gene: TRBJ1-2; D gene: -